These 10 T cell receptor beta chains were sequenced from one sample in a study of human T cells and chemical hapten exposure. TCRdb independently ran MiXCR on the RACE reads; one entry per CDR3 protein. The repertoire holds fewer than 400,000 distinct CDR3 sequences, under 9% seen once, with 8.4% in the top ten. As for time point: patch test 1, 2 weeks after DPC sensitization. The treatment was: therapeutic diphenylcyclopropenone sensitization with weekly scalp DPC. The specimen was whole blood, collected in connection with sensitization to the hapten diphenylcyclopropenone (DPC). The receptors originated from a woman younger than 35 with alopecia areata. Some clones in this sample may be carry-over from other donors' samples.

The chain combines TRBV28 with TRBJ2-7, with 10 positions matching TRBD2. With V trimmed by 3 bases and J by 4 bases, 12 bases remained unmatched. The CDR3 contains 17 residues. In germline, CDR1 is MDHEN, CDR2 SYDVKM. Here the CDR3 DNA reads TGTGCCAGCAGTTTTCTAGACCCGGGACTAGCGCAATACGAGCAGTACTTC. Residues: CASSFLDPGLAQYEQYF.

This clonotype was recorded many times. The chain combines TRBV7-9 with TRBJ2-5, with D perhaps matching TRBD2 (5 bases). Germline CDR1 is SEHNR and CDR2 is FQNEAQ (reference sequence). Trimming removed 5 bases from V and 5 bases from J, with 12 bases in between. The CDR3 sequence is 13 residues long. The CDR3 protein is CASSPRGSETQYF. In DNA form, the CDR3 reads TGTGCCAGCAGCCCTCGGGGTTCGGAGACCCAGTACTTC.

This clonotype showed up just a few times. The chain employs TRBV5-1 and TRBJ2-3, with D tentatively TRBD1 (6 bases). From germline, CDR1 is SGHRS and CDR2 YFSETQ. Trimming pared 0 bases from V and 3 bases from J, leaving 11 bases between. The CDR3 loop spans 15 amino acids. CDR3 nucleotide sequence: TGCGCCAGCAGCTTGGATGGACAGAGGACAGATACGCAGTATTTT. Translation: CASSLDGQRTDTQYF.

Only a few counts were recorded for this clonotype. V and J are TRBV6-6 and TRBJ1-6, with 9 bases identical to TRBD1. CDR3 length: 15 amino acids. Trimming cost V 1 base and J 14 bases; bases outside gene matches: 9. Germline V CDR1 and CDR2: MNHNY, SVGAGI (reference sequence). The CDR3 protein is CASSYWDREGDALHF. The DNA of the CDR3 is TGTGCCAGCAGTTACTGGGACAGGGAGGGGGATGCCCTCCACTTT.

The V call is TRBV12-2, the J call TRBJ1-2; TRBD1 reflects the table's D call only, with no check against the DNA. TRBV12-2 is recorded as a pseudogene. CDR3 length: 16 amino acids. CDR3 loop: CASRRARQGFFYGYTF. The DNA of the CDR3 is TGTGCAAGTCGACGAGCTAGACAGGGATTCTTCTATGGCTACACCTTC.

The chain combines TRBV7-8 with TRBJ1-1; D gene ambiguous. Germline V gene lookup returns CDR1 SGHVS and CDR2 FQNEAQ. V gave up 7 bases and J gave up 5 bases, with 17 bases separating them. The CDR3 runs to 14 residues. The CDR3 loop reads CASTHGVAGTEAFF. CDR3 nucleotide sequence: TGTGCCAGCACCCACGGGGTTGCAGGAACTGAAGCTTTCTTT.

In its sample, this clonotype was seen a few times. The chain employs TRBV28 and TRBJ2-1; D might be TRBD2 (5 bases). V lost 4 bases, J lost 2 bases, and 21 bases lay in between. CDR1 and CDR2 (germline): MDHEN, SYDVKM. The CDR3 covers 18 residues. The CDR3 loop is CASSSIQLAPRAYNEQFF. The CDR3 bases are TGTGCCAGCAGTTCTATCCAACTCGCCCCGAGGGCCTACAATGAGCAGTTCTTC.

This rearrangement joins TRBV12-3 or TRBV12-4 to TRBJ2-1; no firm D call. The CDR3 runs 12 residues. The germline V and J ends were trimmed by 2 bases and 5 bases, with 4 bases remaining between them. CDR3 sequence: CASSLMDNEQFF. CDR3 bases: TGTGCCAGCAGTTTAATGGACAATGAGCAGTTCTTC.

This clonotype was found many times. This rearrangement joins TRBV2 to TRBJ2-3, with TRBD1 matching 12 bases. V gave up 8 bases and J gave up 4 bases; unmatched junction bases: 4. Germline assignment: CDR1 SNHLY and CDR2 FYNNEI. This CDR3 has 14 residues. The CDR3 loop is CASGRDRGPDTQYF. Here the CDR3 DNA reads TGTGCCAGCGGCCGGGACAGGGGGCCAGATACGCAGTATTTT.

This chain uses TRBV9 with TRBJ1-6, with no clear D. Between the trimmed V and J ends, which lost 3 bases and 6 bases, there was a span of 16 bases. Germline CDR1 and CDR2: SGDLS and YYNGEE. This CDR3 contains 16 residues. The CDR3 spells CASSERSGSGNSPLHF. CDR3 DNA sequence: TGTGCCAGCAGCGAAAGATCGGGGTCTGGTAATTCACCCCTCCACTTT.